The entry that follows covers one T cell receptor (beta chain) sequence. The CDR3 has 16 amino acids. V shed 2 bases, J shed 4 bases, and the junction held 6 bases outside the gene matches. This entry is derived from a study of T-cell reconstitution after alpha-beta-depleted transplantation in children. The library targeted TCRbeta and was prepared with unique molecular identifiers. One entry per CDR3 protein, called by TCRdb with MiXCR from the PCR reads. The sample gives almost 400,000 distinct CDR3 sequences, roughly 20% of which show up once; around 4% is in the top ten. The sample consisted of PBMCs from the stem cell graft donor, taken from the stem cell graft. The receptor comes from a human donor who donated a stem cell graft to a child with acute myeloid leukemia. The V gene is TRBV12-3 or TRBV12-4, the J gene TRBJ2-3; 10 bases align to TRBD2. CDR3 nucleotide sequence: TGTGCCAGCAGTTTATCGCTAGCGGGAGTGTCAGATACGCAGTATTTT. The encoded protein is CASSLSLAGVSDTQYF.